Shown below are 5 T cell receptor beta chains from a single sample sequenced in a study of Graves' ophthalmopathy and Graves' hyperthyroidism. Using RNA transcripts, the TCR beta CDR3 regions were amplified. The workflow started with a first-round RT-PCR run with HTBI primers and then moved on to a second-round multiplex PCR. TCRdb called the multiplex PCR reads again in MiXCR, with one record for every CDR3 protein. The sample records about 380,000 distinct CDR3 sequences, less than 20% being singletons. Source material: peripheral blood. The source of these receptors is a woman aged 18 to 35 with stable Graves' hyperthyroidism.

Regarding this clonotype: A much larger clone lies one base from this, so it may be a read error. The rearrangement links TRBV7-9 to TRBJ1-2, with a tentative D call TRBD1 (5 bases). This CDR3 region has 15 residues. Germline loops: CDR1 SEHNR, CDR2 FQNEAQ (reference sequence). CDR3: CAITLKGILVYGYTF. CDR3 nucleotide sequence: TGTGCAATTACCCTTAAGGGGATCCTAGTCTATGGCTACACCTTC.

This clonotype occurred many times. The chain has TRBV6-5 and TRBJ2-2; D gene unclear. Trimming removed 3 bases from V and 0 bases from J, with 11 bases in between. Per the germline V gene, CDR1 is MNHEY and CDR2 is SVGAGI. CDR3 size: 16 residues. Here the CDR3 reads CASSYTGGANTGELFF. For the CDR3, the DNA is TGTGCCAGCAGTTATACCGGCGGAGCGAACACCGGGGAGCTGTTTTTT.

Ten or more counts support this clonotype. J is TRBJ2-2 and V is TRBV6-2 or TRBV6-3; D is possibly TRBD1 (5 bases). Germline CDR1 MNHEY, CDR2 SVGEGT. Deletions cut 0 bases from V and 1 base from J, with 15 bases between. This CDR3 region has 18 residues. CDR3 protein: CASSYSAGITMNTGELFF. Here the CDR3 DNA reads TGTGCCAGCAGTTACTCCGCAGGGATTACTATGAACACCGGGGAGCTGTTTTTT.

This clonotype was found many times. This chain uses TRBV6-5 with TRBJ1-1; D remains unclear. The CDR3 has 13 amino acids. Trimming pared 4 bases from V and 4 bases from J, leaving 10 bases between. CDR1 and CDR2 (germline): MNHEY, SVGAGI. The CDR3 region is CASSSRYGTEAFF. Written as DNA, the CDR3 is TGTGCCAGCAGTTCCCGATACGGCACTGAAGCTTTCTTT.

The sample holds many counts of this clonotype. CDR3 in amino acids: CASSQGSGSEAFF. For the CDR3, the DNA is TGTGCCAGCAGCCAGGGTTCGGGCTCTGAAGCTTTCTTT. The chain joins TRBV27 to TRBJ1-1, with a tentative D call TRBD1 (5 bases). V was shortened by 6 bases and J by 6 bases, with 14 bases between the two germline ends. This CDR3 region has 13 residues. Germline loops: CDR1 MNHEY, CDR2 SMNVEV (reference sequence).